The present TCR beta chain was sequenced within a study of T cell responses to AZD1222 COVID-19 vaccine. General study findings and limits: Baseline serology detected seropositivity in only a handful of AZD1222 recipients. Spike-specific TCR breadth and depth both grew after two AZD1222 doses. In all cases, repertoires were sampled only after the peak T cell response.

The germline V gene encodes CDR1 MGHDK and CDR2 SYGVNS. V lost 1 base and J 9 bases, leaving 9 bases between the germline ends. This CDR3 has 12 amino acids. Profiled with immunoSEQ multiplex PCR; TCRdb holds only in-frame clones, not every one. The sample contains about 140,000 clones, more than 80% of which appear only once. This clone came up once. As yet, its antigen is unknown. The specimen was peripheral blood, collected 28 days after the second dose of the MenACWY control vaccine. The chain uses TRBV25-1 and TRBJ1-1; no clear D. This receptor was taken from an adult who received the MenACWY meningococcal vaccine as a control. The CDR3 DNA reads TGTGCCAGCAGTGAATCGGTAGGGCAAGCTTTCTTT. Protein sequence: CASSESVGQAFF.